The source of this T cell receptor beta chain is a study of blood T cell repertoires in COVID-19. Trimming at V came to 5 bases and at J to 2 bases, leaving 9 bases not matched to a gene. CDR1 is GTSNPN, CDR2 SVGIG, per germline (reference sequence). The CDR3 has 14 amino acids. The data were produced by immunoSEQ multiplex PCR, yet TCRdb's version contains in-frame clones alone and is incomplete. The table includes 250,000 to 350,000 clones, around 80% detected once. The source is a woman aged 45-65 years with acute or convalescent COVID-19. This chain connects TRBV30 to TRBJ2-7, with 7 bases identical to TRBD1. The sequencing input was peripheral blood. CDR3 in DNA: TGTGCCTGGGGTTTACAGGGGAACACCTACGAGCAGTACTTC. This sequence encodes CAWGLQGNTYEQYF. The whole variable domain, filled in from reference TRBV30 and TRBJ2-7, reads SQTIHQWPATLVQPVGSPLSLECTVEGTSNPNLYWYRQAAGRGLQLLFYSVGIGQISSEVPQNLSASRPQDRQFILSSKKLLLSDSGFYLCAWGLQGNTYEQYFGPGTRLTVT.